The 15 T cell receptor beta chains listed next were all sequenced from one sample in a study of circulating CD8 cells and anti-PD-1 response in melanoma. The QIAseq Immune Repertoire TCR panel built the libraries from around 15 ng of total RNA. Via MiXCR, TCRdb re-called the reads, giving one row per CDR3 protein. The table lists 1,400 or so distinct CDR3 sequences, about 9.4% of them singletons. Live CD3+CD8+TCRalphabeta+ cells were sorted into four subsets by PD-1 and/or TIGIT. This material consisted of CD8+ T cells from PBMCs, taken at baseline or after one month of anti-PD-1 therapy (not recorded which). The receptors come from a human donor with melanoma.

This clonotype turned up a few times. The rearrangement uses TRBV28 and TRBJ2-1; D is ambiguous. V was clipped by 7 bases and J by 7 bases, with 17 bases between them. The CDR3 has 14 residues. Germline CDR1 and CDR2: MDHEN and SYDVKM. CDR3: CASTLDLTGNEQFF. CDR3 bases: TGTGCCAGCACCTTGGACCTCACTGGTAATGAGCAGTTCTTC.

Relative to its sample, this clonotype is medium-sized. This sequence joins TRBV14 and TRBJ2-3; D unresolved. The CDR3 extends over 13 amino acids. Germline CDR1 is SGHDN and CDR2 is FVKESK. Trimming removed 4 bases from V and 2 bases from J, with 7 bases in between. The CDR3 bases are TGTGCCAGCAGCCCCTTTGTCACAGATACGCAGTATTTT. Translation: CASSPFVTDTQYF. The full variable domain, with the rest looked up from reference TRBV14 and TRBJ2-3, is EAGVTQFPSHSVIEKGQTVTLRCDPISGHDNLYWYRRVMGKEIKFLLHFVKESKQDESGMPNNRFLAERTGGTYSTLKVQPAELEDSGVYFCASSPFVTDTQYFGPGTRLTVL.

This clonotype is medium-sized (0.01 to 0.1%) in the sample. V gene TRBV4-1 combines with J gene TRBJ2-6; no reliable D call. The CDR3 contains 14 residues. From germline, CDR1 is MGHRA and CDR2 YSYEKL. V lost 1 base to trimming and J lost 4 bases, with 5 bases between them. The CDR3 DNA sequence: TGCGCCAGCAGCCAAGGATTCGGGGCCAACGTCCTGACTTTC. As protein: CASSQGFGANVLTF.

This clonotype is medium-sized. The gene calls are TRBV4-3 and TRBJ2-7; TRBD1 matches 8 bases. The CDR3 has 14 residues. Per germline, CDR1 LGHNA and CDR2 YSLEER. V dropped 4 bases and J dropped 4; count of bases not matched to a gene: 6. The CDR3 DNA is TGCGCCAGCAGCCCCCGGCAGGGGGCTTACGAGCAGTACTTC. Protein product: CASSPRQGAYEQYF.

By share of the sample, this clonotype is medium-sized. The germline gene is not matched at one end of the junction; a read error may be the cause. As DNA, the CDR3 is TGTGCCAGTAGTGACCAGGTCGGGGCAGTCTCCGAGCTCTACCAGCAGTACTTC. It codes for CASSDQVGAVSELYQQYF. This chain uses TRBV19 with TRBJ2-7, with D perhaps given as TRBD1 or TRBD2 (5 bases each). This CDR3 has 18 amino acids. In germline, CDR1 is LNHDA, CDR2 SQIVND (reference sequence).

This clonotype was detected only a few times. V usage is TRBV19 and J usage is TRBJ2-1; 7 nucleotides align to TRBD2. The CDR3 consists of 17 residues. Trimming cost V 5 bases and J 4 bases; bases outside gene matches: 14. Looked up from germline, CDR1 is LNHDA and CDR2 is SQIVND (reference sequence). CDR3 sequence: CASSSGLVFTGYNEQFF. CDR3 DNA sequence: TGTGCCAGTAGTTCCGGACTAGTCTTCACGGGATACAATGAGCAGTTCTTC.

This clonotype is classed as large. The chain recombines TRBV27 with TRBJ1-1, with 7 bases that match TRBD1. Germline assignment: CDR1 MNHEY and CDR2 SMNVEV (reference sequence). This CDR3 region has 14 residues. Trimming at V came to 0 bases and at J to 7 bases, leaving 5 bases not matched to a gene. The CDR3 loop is CASSLSGGTDEAFF. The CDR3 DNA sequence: TGTGCCAGCAGTTTATCGGGGGGGACAGATGAAGCTTTCTTT.

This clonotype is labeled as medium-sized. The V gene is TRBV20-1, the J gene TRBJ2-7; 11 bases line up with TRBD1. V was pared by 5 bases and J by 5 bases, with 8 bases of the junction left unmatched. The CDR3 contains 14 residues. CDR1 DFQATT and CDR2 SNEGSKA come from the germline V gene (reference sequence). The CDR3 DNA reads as TGCAGTGCTCAGCCCGGGACAGGGGGGAACGAGCAGTACTTC. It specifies CSAQPGTGGNEQYF.

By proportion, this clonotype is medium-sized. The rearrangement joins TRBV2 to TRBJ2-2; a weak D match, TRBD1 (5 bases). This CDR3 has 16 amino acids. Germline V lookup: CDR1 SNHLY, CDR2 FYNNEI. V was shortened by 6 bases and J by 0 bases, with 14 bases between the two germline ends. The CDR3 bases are TGTGCCAGCAGCGTCGGACAACCTCCGAACACCGGGGAGCTGTTTTTT. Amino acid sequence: CASSVGQPPNTGELFF.

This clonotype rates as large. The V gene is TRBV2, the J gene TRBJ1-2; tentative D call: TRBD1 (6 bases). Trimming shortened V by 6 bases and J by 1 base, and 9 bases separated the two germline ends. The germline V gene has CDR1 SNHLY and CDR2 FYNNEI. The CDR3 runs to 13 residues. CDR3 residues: CASRQGFNYGYTF. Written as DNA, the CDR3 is TGTGCCAGCAGACAGGGTTTTAACTATGGCTACACCTTC.

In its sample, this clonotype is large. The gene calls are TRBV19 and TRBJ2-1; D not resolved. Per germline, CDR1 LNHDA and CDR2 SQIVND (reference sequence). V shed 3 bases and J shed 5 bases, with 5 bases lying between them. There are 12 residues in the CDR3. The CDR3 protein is CASSIGNNEQFF. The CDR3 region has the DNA TGTGCCAGTAGTATTGGTAACAATGAGCAGTTCTTC.

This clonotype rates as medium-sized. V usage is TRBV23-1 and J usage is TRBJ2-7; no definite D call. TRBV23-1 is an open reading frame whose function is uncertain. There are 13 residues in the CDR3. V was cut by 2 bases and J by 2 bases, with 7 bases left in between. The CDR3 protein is CASSQIAAYEQYF. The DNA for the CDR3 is TGCGCCAGCAGTCAAATTGCGGCCTACGAGCAGTACTTC.

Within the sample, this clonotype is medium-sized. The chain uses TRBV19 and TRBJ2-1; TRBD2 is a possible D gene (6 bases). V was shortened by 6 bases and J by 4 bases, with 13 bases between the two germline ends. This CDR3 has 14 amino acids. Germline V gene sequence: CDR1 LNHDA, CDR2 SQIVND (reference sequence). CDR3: CASSWTGLYNEQFF. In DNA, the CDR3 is TGTGCCAGTAGCTGGACGGGACTTTACAATGAGCAGTTCTTC.

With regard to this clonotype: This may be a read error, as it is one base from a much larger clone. CDR3: CAGGLRDSVPNEQFF. For the CDR3, the DNA is TGTGCCGGCGGCCTCCGGGACAGCGTCCCCAATGAGCAGTTCTTC. The V and J genes are TRBV9 and TRBJ2-1, with 7 bases identical to TRBD1. The CDR3 sequence is 15 residues long. Per the germline V gene, CDR1 is SGDLS and CDR2 is YYNGEE. The ends lost 10 bases at V and 6 bases at J; junction bases unmatched: 16.

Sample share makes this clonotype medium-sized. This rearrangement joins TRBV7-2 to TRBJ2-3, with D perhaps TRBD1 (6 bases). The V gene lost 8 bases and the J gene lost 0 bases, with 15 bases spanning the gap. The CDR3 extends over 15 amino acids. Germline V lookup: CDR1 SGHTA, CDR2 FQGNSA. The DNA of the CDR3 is TGTGCCAGCGAGTCGGTGACAGGTAGCACAGATACGCAGTATTTT. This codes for CASESVTGSTDTQYF.